This T cell receptor beta chain was retrieved from a study of T cells in Graves' hyperthyroidism and ophthalmopathy (dated by TCRdb to the late 2010s). With respect to the entire study: Peripheral blood was sampled at the time of initial diagnosis, prior to any treatment. To identify distinguishing TCR V-J signatures, a discovery cohort of about a hundred patients was used, comprising 43 with Graves' ophthalmopathy and some 57 with stable Graves' hyperthyroidism. TCR Vbeta CDR3 sequencing of 120 to 150 peripheral blood samples (approximately 44 ophthalmopathy, about 74 hyperthyroidism and some 17 progressor patients) is reported in the paper. Prospective prediction of ophthalmopathy was tested in an independent validation cohort of approximately 18 hyperthyroidism patients and some 17 patients who later progressed to ophthalmopathy. After blood sampling, hyperthyroidism patients were treated with methimazole at a starting dose of 30 mg daily, and ophthalmopathy patients were treated with high-dose intravenous methylprednisolone. In more than 5 Graves' hyperthyroidism patients, the study also compared T-cell repertoires from thyroid tissue with T-cell repertoires from blood. For training and testing, the 100 or so patients in the discovery cohort were randomly divided in a 7:3 ratio. The paper as a whole reports these results and caveats: A 13 V-J signature model separated ophthalmopathy from stable hyperthyroidism, with 87.88% sensitivity and just under 84% specificity in cross-validation and 80%/75% in testing. Most expanded thyroid clonotypes (frequency above 0.001) were also detected in blood, suggesting blood repertoires may reflect thyroid immune responses. In validation, progression to ophthalmopathy was predicted by the model with roughly 69% sensitivity and around 76% specificity, a median of 6.5 months before onset. Sample size was not statistically predetermined, and investigators were not blinded to group allocation.

The CDR3 goes from the cysteine to the phenylalanine over 13 residues. Just the 39-base CDR3 DNA is kept, in frame starting at base 1. In the germline V gene, CDR1 corresponds to SNHLY and CDR2 to FYNNEI. The V and J ends are trimmed by 6 bases and 5 bases, leaving 11 bases between them. The TCR beta CDR3 regions were amplified from RNA transcripts. A first-round RT-PCR of the TCR CDR3 used the HTBI primer set with the Qiagen OneStep RT-PCR kit. Libraries were constructed in a second round of multiplex PCR, after which size selection and purification were carried out. The libraries were sequenced on an Illumina HiSeq2000 using paired-end 100 bp reads. On the study's bioinformatics: SOAPnuke was used to process the raw data, throwing out any read that contained adapters or uncalled bases, had a mean Phred below 15, or lacked an exact constant-primer or identifier match. COPE v1.2.5 was used to merge high-quality paired reads, and clonotypes were defined as unique nucleotide sequences. MiTCR v1.1 was used to align the clonotypes against IMGT TRBV, TRBD and TRBJ reference segments. Only V-J combinations with frequency above 0.0001, covering 99.2% of repertoires, were analysed. A TCS score was defined as the ratio between F50 (clonal expansion) and ExV (chaos), using BLOSUM62-based TCRdist between CDR3 peptides within each V-J. Welch's t-statistics and random forest reduced 500 to 650 V-J features to 13, which were used in a naive Bayes classifier (R e1071). TCRdb reprocessed the public reads (quality trimming at Q25 with fastp, clone calling with MiXCR) and kept in-frame beta chains. Each record represents a unique CDR3 protein, reported with the most common genes and DNA among its rows. These V and J calls derive from TCRdb rather than the authors' analysis. The sample table records around 280,000 distinct CDR3 sequences; roughly 13% of these occur just once. The top ten clones comprise roughly 7.7% of the sample.

Stable Graves' hyperthyroidism was defined as the absence of progression to ophthalmopathy over 18 months of follow-up. Hyperthyroidism patients were aged 18 to 65 years and newly diagnosed, with disease duration of less than 2 months. Patients with uncontrolled infections, other autoimmune diseases, pregnancy or lactation were excluded. Diagnoses were based on clinical symptoms, serum thyroxine and TRAb, thyroid ultrasound and orbital computed tomography. PBMCs were isolated from 10 ml of fresh peripheral blood by Ficoll-Paque density gradient centrifugation. Trizol reagent was used to extract total RNA, and RNA quality was then checked on an Agilent 2100 Bioanalyzer. This clonotype was counted at least ten times. The antigen it binds to is not known. No qualities accompany the bases; no much larger clone lies one base away.

Here the chain combines TRBV2 and TRBJ2-1; 5 matching bases give a weak D call of TRBD1. This clonotype was obtained from a woman in her forties with Graves' hyperthyroidism. Sequencing used blood. The CDR3 loop reads CASSASRDNEQFF. The DNA sequence follows: TGTGCCAGCAGCGCCAGCAGGGACAATGAGCAGTTCTTC.